A selection of T cell receptor beta chains follows, all from one sample in a study of T-cell memory formation after mild COVID-19. One entry per CDR3 protein results from TCRdb running MiXCR on the 5' RACE reads. The sample has 530,000 or so distinct CDR3 sequences, 15% to 20% seen once; the top ten hold about 8.6%. Sequencing input: PBMCs or a T cell subset sorted from them (not recorded which). These TCRs come from an adult woman who had mild COVID-19 (a few samples of this study predate the infection). Cell type and time point are not known. CDR3s include the opening cysteine and the closing phenylalanine or tryptophan. A D gene is named only where the DNA matches it firmly. Clone sizes are given selectively: once, few, many, or a class where the clone is expanded.

>TRBV6-5|TRBD2|TRBJ2-7|NA|15
CASRISGGDTYEQYF
TGTGCCAGCAGAATTAGCGGGGGGGACACCTACGAGCAGTACTTC
>TRBV27|TRBD2|TRBJ2-1|NA|15
CASSWGGRLYNEQFF
TGTGCCAGCTCCTGGGGGGGACGTCTTTACAATGAGCAGTTCTTC
>TRBV7-9|TRBD2|TRBJ2-2|NA|16
CASSSYLAGAPRELFF
TGTGCCAGCAGCTCGTACCTAGCGGGGGCGCCGAGGGAGCTGTTTTTT
>TRBV25-1|TRBD1|TRBJ1-2|few|15
CASIRKLDRHYGYTF
TGTGCCAGCATCAGAAAACTGGACAGGCATTATGGCTACACCTTC
>TRBV5-1|TRBD1|TRBJ1-3|many|12
CASRTGTGPLDF
TGCGCCAGCCGCACCGGGACAGGGCCTCTGGATTTT
>TRBV7-9|TRBD2|TRBJ2-1|NA|15
CASSLRLAGAYEQFF
TGTGCCAGCAGCTTACGGCTAGCGGGGGCCTATGAGCAGTTCTTC
>TRBV24-1|TRBD1|TRBJ1-2|few|13
CATSEGQSYGYTF
TGTGCCACCAGTGAGGGACAGAGCTATGGCTACACCTTC
>TRBV29-1|TRBD2|TRBJ2-7|few|12
CSVAGLAYEQYF
TGCAGCGTCGCTGGACTAGCCTACGAGCAGTACTTC
>TRBV7-9|TRBD1|TRBJ2-7|NA|13
CASSLGDSRAKYF
TGTGCCAGCAGCTTGGGGGACAGCCGAGCTAAGTACTTC
>TRBV7-9|NA|TRBJ2-5|few|14
CASSNHQFGETQYF
TGTGCCAGCAGCAACCACCAGTTCGGAGAGACCCAGTACTTC
>TRBV5-1|TRBD2|TRBJ2-5|NA|16
CASSLDGGGALETQYF
TGCGCCAGCAGCCTGGACGGGGGGGGGGCGTTGGAGACCCAGTACTTC
>TRBV19|NA|TRBJ1-5|NA|14
CASSIRQALGPQHF
TGTGCCAGTAGTATTCGGCAGGCGTTGGGGCCCCAGCATTTT
>TRBV12-3/TRBV12-4|TRBD2|TRBJ2-1|NA|17
CASSLWTSGSSYNEQFF
TGTGCCAGCAGTTTGTGGACTAGCGGGAGCTCCTACAATGAGCAGTTCTTC
>TRBV12-3/TRBV12-4|TRBD2|TRBJ2-1|few|15
CASSLGREGLNEQFF
TGTGCCAGCAGTTTAGGGCGGGAGGGCCTAAATGAGCAGTTCTTC
>TRBV4-3|NA|TRBJ2-5|many|15
CASSPSGRGQETQYF
TGCGCCAGCAGCCCCTCCGGTAGGGGGCAAGAGACCCAGTACTTC
>TRBV10-3|NA|TRBJ2-1|few|15
CAISGTIHSYNEQFF
TGTGCCATCAGTGGGACTATCCACTCCTACAATGAGCAGTTCTTC
>TRBV4-1|NA|TRBJ1-2|few|13
CASSQDGQYGYTF
TGCGCCAGCAGCCAAGATGGACAGTATGGCTACACCTTC
>TRBV30|TRBD2|TRBJ2-2|many|14
CAWVAGGLSGELFF
TGTGCCTGGGTAGCGGGAGGCCTCAGCGGGGAGCTGTTTTTT
>TRBV24-1|TRBD2|TRBJ2-1|NA|13
CATGLAGGNEQFF
TGTGCCACCGGTTTAGCGGGAGGAAATGAGCAGTTCTTC
>TRBV12-3/TRBV12-4|NA|TRBJ2-1|few|14
CATGRDTHGAEQFF
TGTGCCACCGGGCGGGACACTCATGGTGCTGAGCAGTTCTTC
>TRBV20-1|NA|TRBJ2-1|few|11
CSAWGYDEQFF
TGCAGTGCTTGGGGGTACGATGAGCAGTTCTTC
>TRBV28|NA|TRBJ2-2|NA|16
CASSLVTGMNTGELFF
TGTGCCAGCAGTTTAGTAACAGGGATGAATACCGGGGAGCTGTTTTTT
>TRBV7-8|TRBD2|TRBJ2-7|few|20
CASSLGYTSGRFGRSYEQYF
TGTGCCAGCAGCTTAGGGTACACTAGCGGGAGGTTTGGCCGTTCCTACGAGCAGTACTTC
>TRBV5-1|NA|TRBJ2-3|NA|14
CASSHGQLSDTQYF
TGCGCCAGCAGCCACGGACAGTTGTCAGATACGCAGTATTTT
>TRBV7-2|NA|TRBJ1-5|few|16
CASSPGTGYSNQPQHF
TGTGCCAGCAGTCCCGGGACGGGGTATAGCAATCAGCCCCAGCATTTT
>TRBV7-8|TRBD1|TRBJ1-2|NA|14
CASSLGDRGYGYTF
TGTGCCAGCAGCTTGGGTGACAGGGGCTATGGCTACACCTTC
>TRBV19|TRBD1|TRBJ2-2|few|16
CASRGHRGLDTGELFF
TGTGCCAGTAGAGGGCACAGGGGGCTGGACACCGGGGAGCTGTTTTTT
>TRBV15|TRBD2|TRBJ2-1|NA|16
CATSRAESGGRNEQFF
TGTGCCACCAGCAGAGCCGAGTCGGGGGGGAGGAATGAGCAGTTCTTC
>TRBV6-5|NA|TRBJ2-3|few|15
CASSYKGGAADTQYF
TGTGCCAGCAGTTACAAAGGGGGGGCTGCAGATACGCAGTATTTT
>TRBV5-1|TRBD1|TRBJ2-7|NA|15
CASSSHGTGGYEQYF
TGCGCCAGCAGCTCACACGGGACAGGGGGCTACGAGCAGTACTTC
>TRBV4-2|NA|TRBJ2-3|NA|14
CASSPPRAPDTQYF
TGTGCCAGCAGCCCCCCCCGCGCGCCAGATACGCAGTATTTT
>TRBV6-6|NA|TRBJ1-1|few|12
CASSKTTGEAFF
TGTGCCAGCAGTAAAACGACAGGAGAAGCTTTCTTT
>TRBV4-1|NA|TRBJ1-4|NA|14
CASSQVVSSLPLFF
TGCGCCAGCAGCCAAGTTGTCTCCAGCTTACCACTGTTTTTT
>TRBV10-1|TRBD1|TRBJ2-7|NA|14
CASRPDRGSYEQYF
TGCGCCAGCAGACCCGACAGGGGCTCCTACGAGCAGTACTTC
>TRBV12-3/TRBV12-4|NA|TRBJ2-2|few|15
CASSSMWDPTGELFF
TGTGCCAGCAGTTCCATGTGGGACCCCACCGGGGAGCTGTTTTTT
>TRBV30|TRBD2|TRBJ2-3|NA|16
CAWSPTSVLLTDTQYF
TGTGCCTGGAGTCCTACTAGCGTCTTGTTGACAGATACGCAGTATTTT
>TRBV9|NA|TRBJ2-5|few|13
CASSVAEWGTQYF
TGTGCCAGCAGCGTAGCTGAATGGGGGACCCAGTACTTC